The sample holds a few counts of the clone carrying this T cell receptor (beta chain). Its target is unknown. PCR amplification relied on 60 Vbeta primers (plus 13 Jbeta primers). Sequenced by immunoSEQ multiplex PCR; TCRdb stores in-frame clones only, minus some. The table lists 100,000 to 150,000 clones, 83% of them singletons, with more than 3.5% in the top ten. Healthy bone marrow donors formed the donor group. This entry belongs to a study of cytomegalovirus exposure and HLA in healthy donors. Findings of the study overall: Reports described diagnosis of cytomegalovirus status by the classifier as highly specific and sensitive. HLA-A and HLA-B allele assignments for most subjects were reportedly predicted accurately using TCR beta sequences.

V shed 4 bases, J shed 10 bases, and the junction held 11 bases outside the gene matches. Per the germline V gene, CDR1 is PRHDT and CDR2 is FYEKMQ (reference sequence). The CDR3 is made up of 16 amino acids. Material: PBMCs. The TCR was taken from a woman in her thirties or forties in good health and CMV-seropositive. The genes are TRBV13 and TRBJ2-1; 12 bases match TRBD1. The CDR3 is CASSSGTGTGGYEQFF. As DNA, the CDR3 is TGTGCCAGCAGCTCGGGGACCGGGACAGGGGGCTACGAGCAGTTCTTC.